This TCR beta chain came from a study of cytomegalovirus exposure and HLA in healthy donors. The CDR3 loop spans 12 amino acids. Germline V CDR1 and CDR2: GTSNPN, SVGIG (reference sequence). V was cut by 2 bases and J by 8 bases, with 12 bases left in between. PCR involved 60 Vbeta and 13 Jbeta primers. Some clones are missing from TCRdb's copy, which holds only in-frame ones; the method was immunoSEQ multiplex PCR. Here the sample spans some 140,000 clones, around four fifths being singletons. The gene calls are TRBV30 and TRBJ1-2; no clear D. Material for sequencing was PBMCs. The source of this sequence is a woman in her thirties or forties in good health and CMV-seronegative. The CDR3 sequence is CAWSLQYQGYTF. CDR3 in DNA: TGTGCCTGGAGTCTACAGTATCAAGGCTACACCTTC.